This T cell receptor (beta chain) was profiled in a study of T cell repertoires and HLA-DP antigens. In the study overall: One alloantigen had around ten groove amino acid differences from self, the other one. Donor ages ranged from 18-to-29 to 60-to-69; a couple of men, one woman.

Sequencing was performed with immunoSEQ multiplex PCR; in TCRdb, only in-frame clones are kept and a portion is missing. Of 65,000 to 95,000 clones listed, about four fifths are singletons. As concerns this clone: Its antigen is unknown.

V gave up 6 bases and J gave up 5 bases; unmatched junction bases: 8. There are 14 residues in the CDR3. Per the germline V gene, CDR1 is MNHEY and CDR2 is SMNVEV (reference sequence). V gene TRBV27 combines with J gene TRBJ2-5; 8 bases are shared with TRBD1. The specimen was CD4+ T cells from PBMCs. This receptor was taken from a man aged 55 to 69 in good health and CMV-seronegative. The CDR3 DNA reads TGTGCCAGCAGCGCCGACAGGGGAACGGAGACCCAGTACTTC. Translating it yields CASSADRGTETQYF.